This T cell receptor beta chain was sequenced in a study of shared clonotypes between healthy human individuals. Genomic DNA belonging to each subset was distributed in equal measure over several immunoSEQ plates. Assay: immunoSEQ multiplex PCR; the TCRdb copy retains only in-frame clones and omits some. The profile covers about 610,000 clones, with around 96% appearing a single time and roughly 0.1% taken by the ten largest. Points from the study as a whole: Deeper or shallower sequencing was expected to change how clonotypes are shared among donors. Some naive CD4 clonotypes, around 4.9%, turned up in common across a handful of donors.

The CDR3 sequence is 15 residues long. Germline lookup yields CDR1 LNHNV and CDR2 YYDKDF (reference sequence). Trimming took 0 bases from V and 0 from J, leaving 8 bases between them. Naive-designated CD8 cells lacked CD45RO, were positively enriched for CCR7, and omitted terminally differentiated effector memory CD45RA+ cells. Nashville, Tennessee was home to all donors, each a Caucasian adult. This clone was detected a few times. Antigen specificity is unknown. The sample taken for sequencing was naive CD8+ T cells sorted from blood. This receptor was identified in a woman aged 30 to 39 in good health. The chain joins TRBV15 to TRBJ1-1, with no clear D. CDR3 protein: CATSREGKLNTEAFF. DNA for the CDR3: TGTGCCACCAGCAGAGAGGGGAAACTGAACACTGAAGCTTTCTTT.